These 21 T cell receptor beta chains were sequenced from one sample in a study of CD8 T cells in Susac syndrome. When the RNA was reverse transcribed, random hexamers were used with an input of roughly 0.5 to 1 ug. TCRdb reprocessed the immunoSEQ multiplex PCR reads via MiXCR and lists one record per CDR3 protein. This sample has approximately 110,000 distinct CDR3 sequences; more than 90% occur once, and the top ten carry more than 0.075%. Sample: CD4+ T cells from PBMCs. All receptors come from a human donor in good health.

The rearrangement joins TRBV28 to TRBJ2-1; D is possibly TRBD2 (5 bases). The length of the CDR3 is 18 residues. V was pared by 2 bases and J by 0 bases, with 17 bases between. CDR1 is MDHEN, CDR2 SYDVKM, per germline. The CDR3 region is CASSLHLPLGGSYNEQFF. CDR3 coding DNA: TGTGCCAGCAGTTTACACTTGCCACTAGGAGGCTCCTACAATGAGCAGTTCTTC.

This chain uses TRBV15 with TRBJ2-1; a possible D gene is TRBD2 (6 bases). This CDR3 has 14 amino acids. Trimming took 0 bases from V and 9 from J, leaving 12 bases between them. The germline V gene encodes CDR1 LNHNV and CDR2 YYDKDF (reference sequence). The CDR3 sequence: CATSRDKLAPEQFF. The CDR3 DNA sequence: TGTGCCACCAGCAGAGATAAGCTAGCGCCTGAGCAGTTCTTC.

V gene TRBV2 combines with J gene TRBJ1-5, with D hard to call. Trimming pared 7 bases from V and 2 bases from J, leaving 15 bases between. This CDR3 has 15 amino acids. Germline-derived CDR1 and CDR2 are SNHLY and FYNNEI. CDR3: CASTLGEGGNQPQHF. The CDR3 DNA reads as TGTGCCAGCACCCTTGGGGAGGGTGGCAATCAGCCCCAGCATTTT.

J is TRBJ2-3 and V is TRBV18; D perhaps matches TRBD2 (6 bases). CDR1 is KGHSH and CDR2 is LQKENI in the germline V gene. Trimming took off 0 bases at V and 4 bases at J, with 14 bases between the two ends. CDR3 length: 16 amino acids. The CDR3, as DNA: TGTGCCAGCTCACCACCCCCGGGGACTTCGGCAGATACGCAGTATTTT. Its translation is CASSPPPGTSADTQYF.

V usage is TRBV2 and J usage is TRBJ1-5; D is unclear. The CDR3 length is 12 residues. Per the germline V gene, CDR1 is SNHLY and CDR2 is FYNNEI. V was clipped by 8 bases and J by 2 bases, with 7 bases between them. This CDR3 is CASGPGNQPQHF. The CDR3 DNA reads as TGTGCCAGCGGCCCGGGCAATCAGCCCCAGCATTTT.

The chain joins TRBV5-1 to TRBJ2-2; 10 bases line up with TRBD2. The germline CDR1 and CDR2 sequences are SGHRS and YFSETQ. The CDR3 has 15 amino acids. V dropped 2 bases and J dropped 6; count of bases not matched to a gene: 4. Here the CDR3 DNA reads TGCGCCAGCAGCTTTCCTAGCGGGAGCGCCGGGGAGCTGTTTTTT. The encoded protein is CASSFPSGSAGELFF.

J is TRBJ2-2 and V is TRBV3-1; D gene ambiguous. With 6 bases removed from V and 6 bases from J, the gap between germline ends came to 11 bases. The length of the CDR3 is 13 residues. Germline-derived CDR1 and CDR2 are LGHDT and YNNKEL (reference sequence). CDR3 DNA sequence: TGTGCCAGCAGGGGGAAGGGCGCCGGGGAGCTGTTTTTT. This translates into CASRGKGAGELFF.

The chain recombines TRBV5-6 with TRBJ1-1; a possible D gene is TRBD1 (5 bases). The CDR3 is made up of 16 amino acids. From germline, CDR1 is SGHDT and CDR2 YYEEEE. Trimming took off 5 bases at V and 1 base at J, with 18 bases between the two ends. The chain's CDR3 is CASRHASLGENTEAFF. The CDR3 DNA follows: TGTGCCAGCAGGCACGCGTCGTTAGGGGAGAACACTGAAGCTTTCTTT.

The chain couples TRBV5-1 to TRBJ2-7; tentatively, D is TRBD2 (5 bases). V shed 0 bases and J shed 2 bases, with 9 bases lying between them. CDR3 size: 14 residues. CDR1 and CDR2 from the germline V gene are SGHRS and YFSETQ. The CDR3 DNA reads TGCGCCAGCAGCTTGGATCGGGGTCCCTACGAGCAGTACTTC. Its translation: CASSLDRGPYEQYF.

The gene calls are TRBV14 and TRBJ1-3; D is unresolved. Trimming shortened V by 4 bases and J by 4 bases, and 8 bases separated the two germline ends. The CDR3 covers 13 residues. Looked up from germline, CDR1 is SGHDN and CDR2 is FVKESK. The CDR3 loop is CASSRAGGNTIYF. CDR3 nucleotides: TGTGCCAGCAGCCGGGCAGGCGGAAACACCATATATTTT.

The chain combines TRBV6-6 with TRBJ2-6; D possibly corresponds to TRBD1 (6 bases). Germline V gene lookup returns CDR1 MNHNY and CDR2 SVGAGI (reference sequence). The CDR3 has 14 amino acids. With 7 bases removed from V and 4 bases from J, the gap between germline ends came to 11 bases. The CDR3 DNA reads as TGTGCCAGCATACAGGGAAAGGGGGCCAACGTCCTGACTTTC. Translated, it gives CASIQGKGANVLTF.

The chain couples TRBV23-1 to TRBJ1-2; D not certain. TRBV23-1 belongs to the ORF category, with a function that is uncertain. The V end was cut by 8 bases, the J end by 4 bases, with 17 bases between. This CDR3 is 14 amino acids long. CDR3 nucleotide sequence: TGCGCCAGCGTTCACCGTCGGCAGCCCTATGGCTACACCTTC. Translated, it gives CASVHRRQPYGYTF.

The chain employs TRBV25-1 and TRBJ2-5, with 7 bases fitting TRBD1. The V gene end was trimmed by 5 bases and the J gene end by 7 bases; junction bases not matched to a gene: 7. CDR3 size: 13 residues. The germline CDR1 and CDR2 sequences are MGHDK and SYGVNS. The CDR3 is CASSRPGGGTQYF. The CDR3 DNA reads TGTGCCAGCAGTCGTCCAGGGGGTGGGACCCAGTACTTC.

The J gene is TRBJ2-7, the V gene TRBV23-1; TRBD1 matches 7 bases. TRBV23-1 is recorded as an ORF, its role being uncertain. V lost 4 bases and J lost 5; bases outside the gene matches: 5. This CDR3 region has 13 residues. The DNA for the CDR3 is TGCGCCAGCAGTCTAAGACAGGGCCACGAGCAGTACTTC. This translates into CASSLRQGHEQYF.

This chain connects TRBV5-1 to TRBJ1-2; 12 bases map to TRBD1. This CDR3 region has 15 residues. Germline values: CDR1 SGHRS, CDR2 YFSETQ. The ends lost 4 bases at V and 2 bases at J; junction bases unmatched: 3. The CDR3 is CASSGGTGGNYGYTF. CDR3 DNA sequence: TGCGCCAGCAGCGGAGGGACAGGGGGCAACTATGGCTACACCTTC.

In this sample, this clonotype turned up once. The chain combines TRBV7-9 with TRBJ2-2; D perhaps matches TRBD1 (6 bases). CDR1 is SEHNR, CDR2 FQNEAQ, per germline (reference sequence). The ends were cut back, 2 bases at V and 5 bases at J, with 12 bases in the middle. This CDR3 spans 15 amino acids. The CDR3 sequence is CASSLSHRETGELFF. Written as DNA, the CDR3 is TGTGCCAGCAGCTTATCCCACAGGGAAACCGGGGAGCTGTTTTTT.

V usage is TRBV27 and J usage is TRBJ2-4; 8 bases fit TRBD1. The V gene end was trimmed by 1 base and the J gene end by 6 bases; junction bases not matched to a gene: 5. The CDR3 is 15 amino acids. From germline, CDR1 is MNHEY and CDR2 SMNVEV (reference sequence). In nucleotides, the CDR3 is TGTGCCAGCAGTTTATACAGGGGGGTGGGAAACATTCAGTACTTC. Translated: CASSLYRGVGNIQYF.

The CDR3 spells CASRPSGTPDEQFF. The DNA for the CDR3 is TGTGCCAGCAGGCCTAGCGGGACCCCGGATGAGCAGTTCTTC. The chain combines TRBV6-2 or TRBV6-3 with TRBJ2-1; 9 nucleotides line up with TRBD2. This CDR3 comprises 14 residues. From germline, CDR1 is MNHEY and CDR2 SVGEGT. With 6 bases clipped from V and 8 bases from J, the junction kept 8 bases outside the gene matches.

The chain recombines TRBV7-2 with TRBJ2-7; 11 bases agree with TRBD2. V lost 1 base to trimming and J lost 3 bases; unmatched junction nucleotides: 2. Germline V lookup: CDR1 SGHTA, CDR2 FQGNSA. The CDR3 runs 15 residues. CDR3 sequence (DNA): TGTGCCAGCAGCTTAGACCTAGCGGGGGGCTACGAGCAGTACTTC. This sequence encodes CASSLDLAGGYEQYF.

This rearrangement joins TRBV3-1 to TRBJ1-6, with 8 bases matching TRBD1. This CDR3 has 16 amino acids. The trim removed 3 bases at V and 9 bases at J, leaving 10 bases unmatched. CDR1 is LGHDT, CDR2 YNNKEL, per germline (reference sequence). CDR3 sequence reads: CASSQGRQGLRSPLHF. CDR3 sequence (DNA): TGTGCCAGCAGCCAGGGACGACAGGGGCTCCGTTCACCCCTCCACTTT.

The CDR3 sequence is CASSTRTGFFEQYF. The CDR3 DNA reads as TGTGCCAGCTCAACTCGGACAGGGTTCTTCGAGCAGTACTTC. The rearrangement uses TRBV18 and TRBJ2-7, with 8 bases that match TRBD1. The junction had 9 bases not matched to a gene; V was cut back by 5 bases and J by 6 bases. The CDR3 consists of 14 residues. The germline V gene encodes CDR1 KGHSH and CDR2 LQKENI.